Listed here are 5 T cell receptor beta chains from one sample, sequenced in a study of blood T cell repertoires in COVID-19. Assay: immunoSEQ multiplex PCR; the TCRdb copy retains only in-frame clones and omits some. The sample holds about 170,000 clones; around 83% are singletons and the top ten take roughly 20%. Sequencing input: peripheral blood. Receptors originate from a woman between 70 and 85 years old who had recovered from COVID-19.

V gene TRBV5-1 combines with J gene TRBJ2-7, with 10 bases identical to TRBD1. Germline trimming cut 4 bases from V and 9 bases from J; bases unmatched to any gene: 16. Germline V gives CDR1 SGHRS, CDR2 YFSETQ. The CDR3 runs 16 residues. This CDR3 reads CASSAGTGALLRGQYF. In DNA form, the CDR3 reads TGCGCCAGCAGCGCCGGGACAGGGGCCCTCCTACGAGGGCAGTACTTC.

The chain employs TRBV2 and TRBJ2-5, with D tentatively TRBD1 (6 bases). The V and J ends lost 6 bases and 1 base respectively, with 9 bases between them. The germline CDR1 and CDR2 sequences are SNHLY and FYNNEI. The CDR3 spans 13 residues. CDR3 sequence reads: CASRVQGQETQYF. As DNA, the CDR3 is TGTGCCAGCAGGGTACAGGGCCAAGAGACCCAGTACTTC.

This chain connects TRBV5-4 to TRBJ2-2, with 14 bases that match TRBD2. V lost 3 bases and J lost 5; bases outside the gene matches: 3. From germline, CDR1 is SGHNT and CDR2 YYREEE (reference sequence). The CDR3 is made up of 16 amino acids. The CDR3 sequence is CASSSGTSGGTGELFF. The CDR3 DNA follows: TGTGCCAGCAGCTCCGGGACTAGCGGGGGAACCGGGGAGCTGTTTTTT.

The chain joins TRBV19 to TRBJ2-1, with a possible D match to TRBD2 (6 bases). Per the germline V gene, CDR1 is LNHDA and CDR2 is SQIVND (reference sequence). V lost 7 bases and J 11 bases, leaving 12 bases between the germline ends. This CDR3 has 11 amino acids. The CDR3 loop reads CASTGAGKQFF. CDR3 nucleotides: TGTGCCAGTACGGGCGCGGGAAAGCAGTTCTTC.

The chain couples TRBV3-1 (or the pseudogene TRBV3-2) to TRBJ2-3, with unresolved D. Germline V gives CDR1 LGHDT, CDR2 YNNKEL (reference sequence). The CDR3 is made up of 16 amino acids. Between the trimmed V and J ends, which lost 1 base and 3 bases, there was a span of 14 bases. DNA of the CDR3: TGTGCCAGCAGCCAAGCCGGCACCCTCGGGACAGATACGCAGTATTTT. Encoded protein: CASSQAGTLGTDTQYF.